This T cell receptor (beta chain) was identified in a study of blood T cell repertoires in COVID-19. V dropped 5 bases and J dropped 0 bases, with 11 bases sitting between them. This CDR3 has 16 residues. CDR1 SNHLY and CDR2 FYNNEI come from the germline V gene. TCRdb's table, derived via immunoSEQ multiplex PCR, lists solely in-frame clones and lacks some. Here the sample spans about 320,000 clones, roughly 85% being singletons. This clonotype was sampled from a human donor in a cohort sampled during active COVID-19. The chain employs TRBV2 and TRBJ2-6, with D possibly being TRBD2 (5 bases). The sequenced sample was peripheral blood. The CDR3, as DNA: TGTGCCAGCAGTCTCACGGGGAACTCTGGGGCCAACGTCCTGACTTTC. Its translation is CASSLTGNSGANVLTF.